Below, 8 T cell receptor beta chains from the same sample are listed, as sequenced in a study of type 1 regulatory T cells. Study results and caveats: Compared with non-type 1 regulatory T cells, type 1 regulatory T cells showed a more restricted TCR repertoire.

MiXCR, run by TCRdb on the reads, gives a single entry per CDR3 protein. Here the sample spans tens of thousands of distinct CDR3 sequences, about 20% being singletons. These receptors' targets are unknown. The sequenced material came from cultured type 1 regulatory T (Tr1) cells, either the whole culture or a sorted fraction (not recorded which). All receptors come from a human donor in good health.

The V gene is TRBV9, the J gene TRBJ2-7; D unresolved. V gave up 4 bases and J gave up 3 bases, with 11 bases separating them. The CDR3 has 13 amino acids. The germline CDR1 and CDR2 sequences are SGDLS and YYNGEE. DNA of the CDR3: TGTGCCAGCAGCACAAGAGTGGGCTACGAGCAGTACTTC. Translating gives CASSTRVGYEQYF.

The rearrangement links TRBV6-2 or TRBV6-3 to TRBJ2-3, with D maybe TRBD1 (5 bases). Germline lookup yields CDR1 MNHEY and CDR2 SVGEGT. The CDR3 is 15 amino acids. The germline V and J ends were trimmed by 6 bases and 5 bases, with 18 bases remaining between them. The CDR3: CASSQKTKGRDTQYF. In nucleotides, the CDR3 is TGTGCCAGCAGCCAAAAGACGAAGGGGCGAGATACGCAGTATTTT.

The chain combines TRBV27 with TRBJ2-2; D may match TRBD1 or TRBD2 (5 bases each). V was trimmed by 1 base and J by 6 bases, leaving 15 bases between them. Looked up from germline, CDR1 is MNHEY and CDR2 is SMNVEV (reference sequence). The CDR3 sequence is 16 residues long. The CDR3 here is CASSLWGSENAGELFF. The CDR3 nucleotides read TGTGCCAGCAGTTTATGGGGGAGCGAAAATGCCGGGGAGCTGTTTTTT.

The chain joins TRBV7-3 to TRBJ2-1; 10 nucleotides align to TRBD2. This CDR3 has 16 amino acids. Trimming took 4 bases from V and 4 from J; bases not matched to a gene: 7. In germline, CDR1 is SGHTA, CDR2 FQGTGA. The CDR3 DNA sequence: TGTGCCAGCAGCTCCTTTCCTAGCGGGAGTTACAATGAGCAGTTCTTC. This translates into CASSSFPSGSYNEQFF.

V is TRBV9 and J is TRBJ2-7; D is unclear. The V end lost 0 bases, the J end lost 6 bases, and 7 bases lay between the germline ends. Germline CDR1 SGDLS, CDR2 YYNGEE. The CDR3 is made up of 12 amino acids. For the CDR3, the DNA is TGTGCCAGCAGCGTAGGGTGGCTCGAGCAGTACTTC. This translates into CASSVGWLEQYF.

This clonotype came up a few times. V is TRBV5-6 and J is TRBJ2-3; no clear D gene. CDR1 is SGHDT, CDR2 YYEEEE, per germline. The CDR3 totals 13 residues. V dropped 0 bases and J dropped 4 bases, with 6 bases sitting between them. CDR3 region: CASSLVGSDTQYF. CDR3 DNA: TGTGCCAGCAGCTTGGTGGGGTCAGATACGCAGTATTTT.

The rearrangement uses TRBV9 and TRBJ2-3; maybe TRBD2 (5 bases). The CDR3 consists of 14 residues. From germline, CDR1 is SGDLS and CDR2 YYNGEE. With 0 bases removed from V and 4 bases from J, the gap between germline ends came to 9 bases. The DNA for the CDR3 is TGTGCCAGCAGCGTAGGGAGGTTGGCAGATACGCAGTATTTT. This codes for CASSVGRLADTQYF.

This clonotype was seen ten or more times. The chain joins TRBV5-1 to TRBJ2-1; TRBD2 is a possible D gene (6 bases). This CDR3 spans 16 amino acids. The V gene's germline CDR1 is SGHRS and CDR2 YFSETQ. V shed 2 bases and J shed 5 bases, with 17 bases lying between them. DNA of the CDR3: TGCGCCAGCAGCTTTTTCGCGGGACGACCGCACAATGAGCAGTTCTTC. Its translation is CASSFFAGRPHNEQFF.